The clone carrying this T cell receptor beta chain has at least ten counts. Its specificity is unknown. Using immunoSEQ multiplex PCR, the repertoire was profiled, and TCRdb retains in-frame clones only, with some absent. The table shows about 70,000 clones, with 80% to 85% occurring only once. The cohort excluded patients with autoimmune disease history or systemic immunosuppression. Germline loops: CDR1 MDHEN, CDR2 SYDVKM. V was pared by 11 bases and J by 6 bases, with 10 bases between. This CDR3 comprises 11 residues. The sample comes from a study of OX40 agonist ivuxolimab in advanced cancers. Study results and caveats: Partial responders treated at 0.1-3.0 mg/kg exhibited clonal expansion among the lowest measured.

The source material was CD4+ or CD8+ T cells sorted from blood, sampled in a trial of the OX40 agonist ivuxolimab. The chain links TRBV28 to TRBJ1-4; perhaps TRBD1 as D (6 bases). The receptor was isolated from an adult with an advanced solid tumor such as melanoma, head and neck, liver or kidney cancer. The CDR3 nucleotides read TGTGCCCCCGAGGGGGATGAAAAACTGTTTTTT. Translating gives CAPEGDEKLFF.